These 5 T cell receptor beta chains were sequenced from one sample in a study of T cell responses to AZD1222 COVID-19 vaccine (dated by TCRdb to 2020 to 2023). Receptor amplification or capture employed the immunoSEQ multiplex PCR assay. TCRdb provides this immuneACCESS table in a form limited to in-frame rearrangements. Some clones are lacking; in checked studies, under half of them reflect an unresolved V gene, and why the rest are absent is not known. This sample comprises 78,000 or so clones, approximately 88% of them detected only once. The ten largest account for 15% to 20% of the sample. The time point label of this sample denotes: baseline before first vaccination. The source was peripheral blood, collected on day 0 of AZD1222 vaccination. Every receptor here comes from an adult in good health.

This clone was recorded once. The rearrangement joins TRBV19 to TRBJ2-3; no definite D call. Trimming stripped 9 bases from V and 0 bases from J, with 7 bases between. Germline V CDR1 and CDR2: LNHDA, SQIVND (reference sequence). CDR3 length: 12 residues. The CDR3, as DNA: TGTGCCAGGACCGAGAGCACAGATACGCAGTATTTT. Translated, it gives CARTESTDTQYF.

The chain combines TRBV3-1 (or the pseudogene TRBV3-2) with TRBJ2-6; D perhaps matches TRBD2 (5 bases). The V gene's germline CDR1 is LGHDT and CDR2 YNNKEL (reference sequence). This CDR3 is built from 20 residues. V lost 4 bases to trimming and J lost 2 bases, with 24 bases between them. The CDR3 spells CASSPRGPAGPGAGANVLTF. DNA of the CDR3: TGTGCCAGCAGCCCCCGTGGGCCCGCAGGACCCGGGGCTGGGGCCAACGTCCTGACTTTC.

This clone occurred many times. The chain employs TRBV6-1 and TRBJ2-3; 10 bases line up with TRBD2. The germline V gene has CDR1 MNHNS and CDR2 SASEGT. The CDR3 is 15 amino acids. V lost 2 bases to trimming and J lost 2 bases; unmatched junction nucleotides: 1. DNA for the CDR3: TGTGCCAGCAGTGAACTAGCGGGAGACACAGATACGCAGTATTTT. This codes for CASSELAGDTDTQYF.

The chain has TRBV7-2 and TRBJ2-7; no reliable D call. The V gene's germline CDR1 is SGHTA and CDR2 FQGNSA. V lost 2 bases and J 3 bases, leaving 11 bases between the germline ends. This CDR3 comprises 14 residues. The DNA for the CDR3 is TGTGCCAGCAGCTTAAGCTGGAGTAACTACGAGCAGTACTTC. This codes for CASSLSWSNYEQYF. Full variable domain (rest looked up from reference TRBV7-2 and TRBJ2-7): GAGVSQSPSNKVTEKGKDVELRCDPISGHTALYWYRQSLGQGLEFLIYFQGNSAPDKSGLPSDRFSAERTGGSVSTLTIQRTQQEDSAVYLCASSLSWSNYEQYFGPGTRLTVT.

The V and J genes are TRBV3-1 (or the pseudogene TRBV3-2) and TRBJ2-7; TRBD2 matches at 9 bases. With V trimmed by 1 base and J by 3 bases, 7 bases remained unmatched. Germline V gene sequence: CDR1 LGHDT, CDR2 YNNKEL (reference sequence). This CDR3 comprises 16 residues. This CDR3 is CASSQGLAGGHYEQYF. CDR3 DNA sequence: TGTGCCAGCAGCCAAGGGCTGGCGGGGGGGCACTACGAGCAGTACTTC.